One and the same sample provided the 21 T cell receptor beta chains below, sequenced in a study of CD8 T cells in ankylosing spondylitis. TCRdb ran MiXCR on the 5' RACE reads and lists one entry per CDR3 protein. The sample contains roughly 130,000 distinct CDR3 sequences, roughly 15% of which appear only once. The sample taken for sequencing was blood, either unsorted or a sorted T cell fraction (not recorded which). These receptors originate from a female donor with ankylosing spondylitis or in good health (not recorded which).

The sample holds a few counts of this clonotype. This chain connects TRBV3-1 to TRBJ2-2; 7 bases are shared with TRBD1. The V gene end was trimmed by 11 bases and the J gene end by 6 bases; junction bases not matched to a gene: 6. Germline CDR1 reads LGHDT; CDR2 reads YNNKEL (reference sequence). The CDR3 runs 12 residues. CDR3 loop: CAGQDFAGELFF. The CDR3 DNA reads TGTGCCGGACAGGATTTCGCCGGGGAGCTGTTTTTT.

This chain links TRBV7-2 with TRBJ2-7; possible D gene TRBD1, 5 bases. Trimming removed 0 bases from V and 2 bases from J, with 11 bases in between. Germline V gene sequence: CDR1 SGHTA, CDR2 FQGNSA. This CDR3 spans 15 amino acids. In DNA form, the CDR3 reads TGTGCCAGCAGCTTAGCAACAGGCCTGGCCTACGAGCAGTACTTC. It is translated as CASSLATGLAYEQYF.

The chain links TRBV20-1 to TRBJ2-5, with 7 bases aligning to TRBD2. The CDR3 runs to 14 residues. V lost 3 bases, J lost 2 bases, and 6 bases stayed unmatched. Germline CDR1 is DFQATT and CDR2 is SNEGSKA (reference sequence). The CDR3 protein is CSASGGRFQETQYF. The CDR3 nucleotides are TGCAGTGCTAGCGGGGGGAGGTTTCAAGAGACCCAGTACTTC.

This clonotype was detected only a few times. This rearrangement joins TRBV3-1 to TRBJ2-5, with 7 nucleotides matching TRBD1. J was trimmed by 5 bases and V by 5 bases; bases with no gene match: 8. The germline gives CDR1 LGHDT, CDR2 YNNKEL (reference sequence). This CDR3 has 14 residues. The DNA of the CDR3 is TGTGCCAGCAGCACCCGACAGGGTCGCGAGACCCAGTACTTC. Its protein product is CASSTRQGRETQYF.

V is TRBV5-1 and J is TRBJ2-7, with D unresolved. Germline CDR1 SGHRS, CDR2 YFSETQ. This CDR3 region has 16 residues. Trimming took 4 bases from V and 1 from J, leaving 18 bases between them. CDR3 region: CASSLKRFGPSYEQYF. The CDR3 coding sequence is TGCGCCAGCAGCCTAAAACGCTTCGGGCCGTCCTACGAGCAGTACTTC.

This clonotype turned up a few times. This rearrangement joins TRBV7-3 to TRBJ2-1, with D perhaps matching TRBD2 (6 bases). The CDR3 covers 15 residues. Germline V gene data show CDR1 as SGHTA and CDR2 as FQGTGA. V was shortened by 1 base and J by 3 bases, with 10 bases between the two germline ends. Here the CDR3 DNA reads TGTGCCAGCAGCTTAAAAGCGGGTTTCTACAATGAGCAGTTCTTC. It translates to CASSLKAGFYNEQFF.

This chain joins TRBV2 and TRBJ1-6, with D perhaps matching TRBD1 (5 bases). Germline CDR1 reads SNHLY; CDR2 reads FYNNEI. Trimming took off 7 bases at V and 6 bases at J, with 16 bases between the two ends. There are 15 residues in the CDR3. The CDR3, as DNA: TGTGCCAGCACCCGTGACAGTGGACTTAATTCACCCCTCCACTTT. This gives the protein CASTRDSGLNSPLHF.

This clonotype was recorded at least ten times. The DNA of the CDR3 is TGCGCCAGCAGTTGGGGACAGGGAAACACCGGGGAGCTGTTTTTT. This encodes CASSWGQGNTGELFF. V is TRBV5-1 and J is TRBJ2-2; 9 nucleotides match TRBD1. The V gene's germline CDR1 is SGHRS and CDR2 YFSETQ. The CDR3 has 15 residues. J gave up 2 bases and V 5 bases, and 4 bases lay outside the gene matches.

This clonotype was recorded at least ten times. The chain employs TRBV12-3 or TRBV12-4 and TRBJ2-3, with D perhaps TRBD2 (6 bases). The CDR3 is 13 amino acids. The V end lost 5 bases, the J end lost 5 bases, and 11 bases lay between the germline ends. The CDR3 DNA is TGTGCCAGCAGTCGAGACGGGGGAGATACGCAGTATTTT. It encodes CASSRDGGDTQYF.

This clonotype was seen repeatedly, ten times or more. V is TRBV5-1 and J is TRBJ2-1; no clear D. The length of the CDR3 is 13 residues. The V and J ends lost 0 bases and 6 bases respectively, with 7 bases between them. Germline CDR1 and CDR2: SGHRS and YFSETQ. CDR3 bases: TGCGCCAGCAGCTTGGGAGTCGGCAATGAGCAGTTCTTC. It is translated as CASSLGVGNEQFF.

This clonotype was counted at least ten times. The chain employs TRBV20-1 and TRBJ2-2, with a weak D call TRBD1 (6 bases). Germline V CDR1 and CDR2: DFQATT, SNEGSKA (reference sequence). The V end was cut by 5 bases, the J end by 1 base, with 11 bases between. CDR3 length: 14 amino acids. This CDR3 reads CSAWDTQNTGELFF. CDR3 sequence (DNA): TGCAGTGCTTGGGACACCCAGAACACCGGGGAGCTGTTTTTT.

The V call is TRBV15, the J call TRBJ2-4; D not certain. The length of the CDR3 is 15 residues. V dropped 0 bases and J dropped 6 bases, with 12 bases sitting between them. Germline lookup yields CDR1 LNHNV and CDR2 YYDKDF (reference sequence). CDR3 bases: TGTGCCACCAGCAGAGATGTCCAGACGGGAAACATTCAGTACTTC. This sequence encodes CATSRDVQTGNIQYF.

V and J are TRBV12-3 or TRBV12-4 and TRBJ2-5; the D is unclear. This CDR3 has 11 amino acids. V lost 5 bases, J lost 3 bases, and 4 bases lay in between. The CDR3 DNA reads as TGTGCCAGCAGTAGAGAAGAGACCCAGTACTTC. Protein sequence: CASSREETQYF.

This clonotype was observed many times. V and J are TRBV9 and TRBJ2-5; no clear D gene. The ends were cut back, 4 bases at V and 6 bases at J, with 22 bases in the middle. Germline loops: CDR1 SGDLS, CDR2 YYNGEE. This CDR3 is 16 amino acids long. CDR3 DNA sequence: TGTGCCAGCAGCCCTCAAGTTTCAATACGTCGCCAGACCCAGTACTTC. Translating it yields CASSPQVSIRRQTQYF.

This clonotype was counted between two and nine times. J is TRBJ2-3 and V is TRBV12-3 or TRBV12-4, with 10 bases matching TRBD2. The CDR3 contains 14 residues. The V gene end was trimmed by 6 bases and the J gene end by 6 bases; junction bases not matched to a gene: 6. CDR3 nucleotide sequence: TGTGCCAGCAGGATAGCGGGGGGCAGGGATACGCAGTATTTT. Translating gives CASRIAGGRDTQYF.

In this sample, this clonotype turned up many times. CDR3 protein: CSVGGTGGPYEQYF. CDR3 coding DNA: TGCAGCGTGGGAGGGACAGGGGGCCCCTACGAGCAGTACTTC. The V gene is TRBV29-1, the J gene TRBJ2-7, with 12 bases matching TRBD1. The V gene's germline CDR1 is SQVTM and CDR2 ANQGSEA. There are 14 residues in the CDR3. V was pared by 6 bases and J by 2 bases, with 5 bases of the junction left unmatched.

The gene calls are TRBV10-1 and TRBJ2-1; 8 positions match TRBD2. Germline CDR1 and CDR2: WNHNN and SYGVQD (reference sequence). Losses at the gene ends were 2 bases for V and 15 bases for J; bases not matched to a gene: 3. This CDR3 comprises 11 residues. CDR3 loop: CASSESGSMFF. CDR3 DNA sequence: TGCGCCAGCAGTGAGAGCGGGAGCATGTTCTTC.

This clonotype was observed many times. This chain joins TRBV5-1 and TRBJ2-7, with D maybe TRBD1 (6 bases). This CDR3 region has 11 residues. Germline-derived CDR1 and CDR2 are SGHRS and YFSETQ. Trimming cost V 6 bases and J 4 bases, with 8 bases left between them. CDR3 amino acids: CASNQGYEQYF. The CDR3 coding sequence is TGCGCCAGCAATCAGGGGTACGAGCAGTACTTC.

This chain links TRBV28 with TRBJ2-1; possible D gene TRBD2, 6 bases. The CDR3 consists of 16 residues. Trimming stripped 10 bases from V and 0 bases from J, with 19 bases between. Germline V gene lookup returns CDR1 MDHEN and CDR2 SYDVKM. In DNA form, the CDR3 reads TGTGCCATCAGCCCCGGCGTCGGGGGCTCCTACAATGAGCAGTTCTTC. This translates into CAISPGVGGSYNEQFF.

This clonotype appeared many times. The rearrangement links TRBV5-1 to TRBJ1-2; D is perhaps TRBD1 (6 bases). Germline V gene data show CDR1 as SGHRS and CDR2 as YFSETQ. The CDR3 is 13 amino acids. V was shortened by 2 bases and J by 6 bases, with 11 bases between the two germline ends. DNA of the CDR3: TGCGCCAGCAGCTTCGGGGGGGCGGATGGCTACACCTTC. Protein sequence: CASSFGGADGYTF.

This clonotype showed up just a few times. V and J are TRBV5-1 and TRBJ2-5; D possibly uses TRBD1 or TRBD2 (7 bases each). Trimming pared 3 bases from V and 5 bases from J, leaving 20 bases between. Per germline, CDR1 SGHRS and CDR2 YFSETQ. The CDR3 length is 16 residues. This chain's CDR3 is CASSSNPRGGGETQYF. CDR3 sequence (DNA): TGCGCCAGCAGCTCAAACCCCAGGGGGGGTGGTGAGACCCAGTACTTC.